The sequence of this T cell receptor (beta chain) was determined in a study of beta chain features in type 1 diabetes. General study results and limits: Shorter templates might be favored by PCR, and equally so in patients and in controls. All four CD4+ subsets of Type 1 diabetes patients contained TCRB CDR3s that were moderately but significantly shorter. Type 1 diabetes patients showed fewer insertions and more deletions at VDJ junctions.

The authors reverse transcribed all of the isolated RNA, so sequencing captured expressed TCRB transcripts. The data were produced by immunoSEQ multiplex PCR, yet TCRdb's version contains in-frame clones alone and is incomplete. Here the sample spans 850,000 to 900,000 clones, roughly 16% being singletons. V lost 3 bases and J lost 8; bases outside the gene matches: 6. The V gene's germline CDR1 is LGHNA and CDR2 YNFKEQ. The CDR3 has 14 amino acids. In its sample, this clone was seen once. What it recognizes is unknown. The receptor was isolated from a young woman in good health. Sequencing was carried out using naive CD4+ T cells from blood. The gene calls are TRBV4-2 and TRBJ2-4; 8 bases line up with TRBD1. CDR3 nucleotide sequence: TGTGCCAGCAGCCAGGGACAGGTGGGTGACATTCAGTACTTC. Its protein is CASSQGQVGDIQYF.